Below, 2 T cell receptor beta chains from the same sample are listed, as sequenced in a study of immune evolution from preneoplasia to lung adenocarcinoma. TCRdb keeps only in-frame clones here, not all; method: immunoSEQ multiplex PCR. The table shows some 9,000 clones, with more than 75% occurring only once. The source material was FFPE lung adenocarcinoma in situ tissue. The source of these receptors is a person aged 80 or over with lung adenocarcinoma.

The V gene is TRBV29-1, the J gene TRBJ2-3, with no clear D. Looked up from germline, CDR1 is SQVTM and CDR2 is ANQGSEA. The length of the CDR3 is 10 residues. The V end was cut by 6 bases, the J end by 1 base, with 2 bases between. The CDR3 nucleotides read TGCAGCGTCGGCACAGATACGCAGTATTTT. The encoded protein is CSVGTDTQYF.

The CDR3: CASSQDVSGIAYEQYF. For the CDR3, the DNA is TGCGCCAGCAGCCAAGATGTCTCAGGTATAGCCTACGAGCAGTACTTC. The rearrangement joins TRBV4-1 to TRBJ2-7; no definite D call. Germline-derived CDR1 and CDR2 are MGHRA and YSYEKL. The CDR3 length is 16 residues. V lost 0 bases and J 2 bases, leaving 14 bases between the germline ends.